The 19 T cell receptor beta chains given below trace back to one sample, sequenced in a study of neurological immune-mediated disorders. One entry per CDR3 protein results from TCRdb running MiXCR on the 5' RACE reads. Of some 66,000 distinct CDR3 sequences listed, 4.5% are singletons. The sequenced sample was PBMCs. Every receptor here comes from a man aged 25-40 years with multiple sclerosis.

Points on this clonotype: A clone one base away is much larger, so this may be a read error. This chain uses TRBV6-5 with TRBJ1-2, with TRBD1 matching 10 bases. V trimming: 6 bases; J trimming: 7 bases; junction bases outside the gene matches: 8. CDR1 MNHEY and CDR2 SVGAGI come from the germline V gene. This CDR3 is built from 14 residues. The DNA of the CDR3 is TGTGCCAGCAGGCAGACAGGGGGCGAATGTGGCTACACCTTC. It encodes CASRQTGGECGYTF.

Concerning this clonotype: One junction end disagrees with the germline gene, perhaps due to a read error. V and J are TRBV12-3 or TRBV12-4 and TRBJ1-3; no reliable D call. The CDR3 loop spans 13 amino acids. CDR3 bases: TGTGCCAGCAGTTTATCATCCGGAAAAACCATATATTTT. Translated: CASSLSSGKTIYF.

The chain employs TRBV5-1 and TRBJ1-4; no firm D call. This CDR3 spans 14 amino acids. V gave up 0 bases and J gave up 8 bases, with 11 bases separating them. The germline V gene has CDR1 SGHRS and CDR2 YFSETQ. The CDR3 region is CASSLGRKVEKLFF. CDR3 nucleotides: TGCGCCAGCAGCTTGGGAAGAAAGGTCGAAAAACTGTTTTTT.

The sample holds many counts of this clonotype. The chain carries TRBV12-3 or TRBV12-4 and TRBJ1-1; D is perhaps TRBD1 (5 bases). The V gene lost 0 bases and the J gene lost 4 bases, with 15 bases spanning the gap. There are 16 residues in the CDR3. The CDR3, as DNA: TGTGCCAGCAGTTTAGCCCGACAGTCTTCGGGCACTGAAGCTTTCTTT. Its translation: CASSLARQSSGTEAFF.

The sample holds many counts of this clonotype. This chain uses TRBV11-2 with TRBJ1-6; TRBD1 is a possible D gene (5 bases). CDR3 length equals 13 residues. CDR1 and CDR2 (germline): SGHAT, FQNNGV. V was cut by 0 bases and J by 11 bases, with 8 bases left in between. DNA for the CDR3: TGTGCCAGCAGCTTAGATGGGGGGACACCCCTCCACTTT. Its protein product is CASSLDGGTPLHF.

The table lists this clonotype with many counts. The chain is built from TRBV24-1 and TRBJ2-7; D is possibly TRBD1 (5 bases). In germline, CDR1 is KGHDR, CDR2 SFDVKD. Trimming shortened V by 4 bases and J by 5 bases, and 11 bases separated the two germline ends. The CDR3 extends over 13 amino acids. CDR3 loop: CATSEGYRNEQYF. The CDR3 bases are TGTGCCACCAGTGAAGGCTACAGGAACGAGCAGTACTTC.

This clonotype was picked up many times. The chain joins TRBV10-3 to TRBJ2-7; perhaps D is TRBD1 or TRBD2 (5 bases each). The length of the CDR3 is 13 residues. Germline-derived CDR1 and CDR2 are ENHRY and SYGVKD. The V gene lost 4 bases and the J gene lost 9 bases, with 16 bases spanning the gap. The chain's CDR3 is CAISVLRGEGQYV. The CDR3 DNA is TGTGCCATCAGTGTTCTTAGGGGAGAGGGGCAGTACGTC.

This clonotype appeared many times. This chain connects TRBV11-2 to TRBJ2-1; 9 bases fit TRBD2. The CDR3 consists of 16 residues. Germline CDR1 SGHAT, CDR2 FQNNGV. The V segment lost 3 bases and the J segment 6 bases; nucleotides outside the gene matches: 9. This chain's CDR3 is CASSFPGGGASNEQFF. The CDR3 bases are TGTGCCAGCAGCTTCCCTGGCGGGGGGGCCTCCAATGAGCAGTTCTTC.

The rearrangement uses TRBV4-1 and TRBJ1-1; TRBD1 aligns across 7 bases. The germline V gene has CDR1 MGHRA and CDR2 YSYEKL. This CDR3 has 16 amino acids. V shed 4 bases and J 1 base; nucleotides not matched to a gene: 9. In nucleotides, the CDR3 is TGCGCCAGCAGCCCGGCCCGGGACAGATGGAACACTGAAGCTTTCTTT. Amino acid sequence: CASSPARDRWNTEAFF.

This clonotype was detected only a few times. This sequence joins TRBV5-6 and TRBJ1-1, with a weak D call TRBD1 (6 bases). Trimming took off 2 bases at V and 4 bases at J, with 18 bases between the two ends. Germline CDR1 and CDR2: SGHDT and YYEEEE. The CDR3 is 16 residues long. The CDR3 DNA sequence: TGTGCCAGCAGCTTTTATCGTACAGGGCTCGGCACTGAAGCTTTCTTT. Translation: CASSFYRTGLGTEAFF.

This clonotype was seen only a few times. The rearrangement links TRBV10-2 to TRBJ2-3; D is ambiguous. Trimming shortened V by 6 bases and J by 2 bases, and 12 bases separated the two germline ends. The CDR3 extends over 14 amino acids. Germline CDR1 reads WSHSY; CDR2 reads SAAADI. The CDR3 DNA reads as TGCGCCAGCAGGGATCTAACCACCACAGATACGCAGTATTTT. It translates to CASRDLTTTDTQYF.

In its sample, this clonotype was seen many times. The CDR3 region has the DNA TGTGCCAGCAGCTTAGCGGGGGCCCCCTTCAATGAGCAGTTCTTC. Translation gives CASSLAGAPFNEQFF. The chain combines TRBV7-8 with TRBJ2-1; D is possibly TRBD1 (6 bases). The V end lost 0 bases, the J end lost 6 bases, and 12 bases lay between the germline ends. The CDR3 has 15 amino acids. Per the germline V gene, CDR1 is SGHVS and CDR2 is FQNEAQ.

Notes on this clonotype: An end of the junction differs from the germline gene, which may be a read error. CDR3 in amino acids: CVSSPRRVGTEAFF. The DNA of the CDR3 is TGTGTCAGCAGTCCCCGCAGGGTGGGGACTGAAGCTTTCTTT. This sequence joins TRBV6-5 and TRBJ1-1, with a possible D match to TRBD1 (5 bases). Germline V gene sequence: CDR1 MNHEY, CDR2 SVGAGI. The CDR3 is 14 amino acids.

There are many counts of this clonotype. V usage is TRBV5-1 and J usage is TRBJ1-1, with 8 bases aligning to TRBD1. CDR1 and CDR2 from the germline V gene are SGHRS and YFSETQ. CDR3 length: 15 amino acids. Losses at the gene ends were 2 bases for V and 5 bases for J; bases not matched to a gene: 8. CDR3 coding DNA: TGCGCCAGCAGCTTATTCGGACAGGGTGAGACTGAAGCTTTCTTT. Translated, it gives CASSLFGQGETEAFF.

Remarks on this clonotype: This sequence may be a read error, since a much larger clone differs from it by one base. This chain connects TRBV12-3 or TRBV12-4 to TRBJ2-1; 7 bases align to TRBD2. This CDR3 has 16 residues. V gave up 5 bases and J gave up 8 bases; unmatched junction bases: 15. The chain's CDR3 is CASSRAGPAGRYEQFF. CDR3 nucleotide sequence: TGTGCCAGCAGTCGGGCGGGACCAGCGGGGAGGTATGAGCAGTTCTTC.

This clonotype was detected ten times or more. This chain joins TRBV6-1 and TRBJ2-7; 8 nucleotides line up with TRBD2. The CDR3 extends over 14 amino acids. V shed 10 bases, J shed 4 bases, and the junction held 12 bases outside the gene matches. The germline CDR1 and CDR2 sequences are MNHNS and SASEGT. This chain's CDR3 is CATSSGYRLYEQYF. CDR3 bases: TGTGCCACCTCTAGCGGGTACCGCCTGTACGAGCAGTACTTC.

This clonotype showed up many times. J is TRBJ2-1 and V is TRBV4-2; 9 positions match TRBD2. Germline V gene sequence: CDR1 LGHNA, CDR2 YNFKEQ. Trimming at V came to 0 bases and at J to 4 bases, leaving 7 bases not matched to a gene. This CDR3 comprises 17 residues. CDR3 in DNA: TGTGCCAGCAGCCAAGAAGCTGGGCGGGGGGGATACAATGAGCAGTTCTTC. Translation: CASSQEAGRGGYNEQFF.

The chain combines TRBV12-3 or TRBV12-4 with TRBJ1-1; D not resolved. The V and J ends lost 4 bases and 1 base respectively, with 13 bases between them. CDR3 size: 15 residues. CDR3 region: CASSSTRAENTEAFF. CDR3 nucleotide sequence: TGTGCCAGCAGTTCTACGAGGGCAGAGAACACTGAAGCTTTCTTT.

This clonotype was counted many times. This chain joins TRBV20-1 and TRBJ2-3; D is uncertain. Deletions cut 0 bases from V and 3 bases from J, with 10 bases between. This CDR3 region has 14 residues. CDR1 and CDR2 (germline): DFQATT, SNEGSKA (reference sequence). The CDR3 region is CSARDRQATDTQYF. The CDR3 bases are TGCAGTGCTAGAGATCGGCAGGCTACAGATACGCAGTATTTT.